This entry lists 2 T cell receptor beta chains sequenced from one sample in a study of shared clonotypes between healthy human individuals. As defined, naive CD8 cells were CD45RO-negative and positively selected for CCR7, with terminally differentiated effector memory CD45RA+ cells excluded. Sequencing used immunoSEQ multiplex PCR; TCRdb keeps in-frame clones, though not all of them. The sample lists about 2.2 million clones, more than 85% seen once, with 1.5% to 2% in the top ten. Sample: naive CD8+ T cells from PBMCs. These receptors all stem from a man in his late teens or twenties in good health. Some clones in this sample may be carry-over from other donors' samples.

This clone was seen only a few times. This chain links TRBV14 with TRBJ1-1; tentatively, D is TRBD1 (5 bases). Germline CDR1 and CDR2: SGHDN and FVKESK. Deletions cut 4 bases from V and 0 bases from J, with 12 bases between. This CDR3 has 15 residues. This CDR3 reads CASSLRQPMNTEAFF. CDR3 in DNA: TGTGCCAGCAGCCTACGACAGCCAATGAACACTGAAGCTTTCTTT.

The chain recombines TRBV9 with TRBJ2-1; TRBD1 aligns across 11 bases. The CDR3 has 15 residues. Losses at the gene ends were 3 bases for V and 4 bases for J; bases not matched to a gene: 3. Germline CDR1 and CDR2: SGDLS and YYNGEE. The CDR3, as DNA: TGTGCCAGCAGCGCGGGGGACAGGGGGTACAATGAGCAGTTCTTC. Translating it yields CASSAGDRGYNEQFF.